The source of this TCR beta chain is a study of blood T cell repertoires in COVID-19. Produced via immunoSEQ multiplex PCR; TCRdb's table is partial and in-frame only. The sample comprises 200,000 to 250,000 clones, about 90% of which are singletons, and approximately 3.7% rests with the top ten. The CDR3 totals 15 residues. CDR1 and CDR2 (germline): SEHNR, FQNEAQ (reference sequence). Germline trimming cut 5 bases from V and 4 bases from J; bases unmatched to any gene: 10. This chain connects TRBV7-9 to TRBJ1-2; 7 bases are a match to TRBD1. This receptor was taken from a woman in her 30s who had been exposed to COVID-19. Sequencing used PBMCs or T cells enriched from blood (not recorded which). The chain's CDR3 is CASSQGQAPIYGYTF. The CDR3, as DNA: TGTGCCAGCAGCCAAGGACAGGCACCAATCTATGGCTACACCTTC.